The T cell receptor beta chain described here comes from a study of sequential checkpoint blockade in melanoma. Assay used: immunoSEQ multiplex PCR; TCRdb lists only in-frame clones, some missing. Altogether approximately 15,000 clones are present, more than 75% being singletons, with the ten largest covering approximately 10%. Noted treatment: randomized to nivolumab then ipilimumab (arm A) or the reverse (arm B). Germline V gene data show CDR1 as SNHLY and CDR2 as FYNNEI. The CDR3 runs 14 residues. The material sequenced was CD8+ T cells sorted from blood (inferred from file names), taken from a patient given nivolumab and ipilimumab in sequence. The genes are TRBV2 and TRBJ2-5; maybe TRBD1 (6 bases). The tail of the sequence fits TRBJ2-7 better, so the J call may be wrong. The source is a human donor with melanoma. CDR3 loop: CASSYDRSTYEQYF. In DNA form, the CDR3 reads TGTGCCAGCAGTTACGACAGGTCCACCTACGAGCAGTACTTC.